Listed below are T cell receptor beta chains from one sample, sequenced in a study of T-cell reconstitution after alpha-beta-depleted transplantation in children. TCRdb ran MiXCR on the PCR reads and lists one entry per CDR3 protein. The table lists roughly 790,000 distinct CDR3 sequences, around 17% of them singletons. The sample in question was PBMCs, mostly from graft donor cells, obtained 360 days after TCRalphabeta/CD19-depleted stem cell transplant. These receptors originate from a male patient between 5 and 17 years old who had a stem cell transplant for acute lymphoblastic leukemia, so the T cells may come from the graft donor. Each CDR3 is given with its conserved first and last residue. Clone sizes are given selectively: once, few, many, or a class where the clone is expanded.

V gene	clone size	J gene	CDR3 length	CDR3 protein
TRBV16	.	TRBJ2-7	13	CASCRDSRYEQYF
TRBV5-1	many	TRBJ2-2	11	CASSYTGELFF
TRBV6-5	many	TRBJ2-7	16	CASSYSRGQGLREQYF
TRBV15	many	TRBJ2-7	16	CATSRAGGTGTYEQYF
TRBV7-9	few	TRBJ2-5	14	CASSLGAKRETQYF
TRBV15	.	TRBJ1-4	16	CATSRPTGRRREKLFF
TRBV27	.	TRBJ2-3	15	CASSLAPTSTDTQYF
TRBV7-6	few	TRBJ2-7	12	CAVQLQGSEQYF
TRBV5-1	few	TRBJ2-5	16	CASSLDGQGVQETQYF
TRBV27	.	TRBJ2-7	16	CASSLSEANNNYEQYF
TRBV5-1	few	TRBJ1-6	15	CASSSYRGPNSPLHF
TRBV29-1	.	TRBJ2-7	14	CSVVPKWGSYEQYF
TRBV2	.	TRBJ1-5	13	CAGSDHLNQPQHF
TRBV6-2/TRBV6-3	.	TRBJ2-5	15	CASSYAGPVQETQYF
TRBV2	.	TRBJ1-4	16	CASSEFSGGTNEKLFF
TRBV7-9	few	TRBJ2-6	15	CASGTGSPGANVLTF
TRBV18	.	TRBJ2-7	14	CASSPSGPSYEQYF
TRBV5-1	.	TRBJ2-1	12	CASSSGTAEQFF
TRBV5-6	few	TRBJ1-2	12	CASSLGMGGYTF
TRBV12-3/TRBV12-4	many	TRBJ2-2	14	CASSLGGPAGELFF
TRBV5-1	few	TRBJ2-7	15	CASSLEPRNSYEQYF
TRBV27	few	TRBJ2-4	18	CASSSNTGRGLAKNIQYF
TRBV11-2	many	TRBJ2-1	11	CALSRYNEQFF
TRBV7-9	.	TRBJ2-7	16	CASSAVGRDASYEQYF
TRBV6-5	many	TRBJ2-1	14	CASSYSRGHNEQFF
TRBV5-1	.	TRBJ2-7	15	CASSFTTSGMNEQYF
TRBV10-3	few	TRBJ2-7	14	CAISAKGSPYEQYF
TRBV4-2	.	TRBJ2-4	18	CASSPRTSVLLAKNIQYF
TRBV20-1	few	TRBJ2-7	16	CSATGTSGSVRYEQYF
TRBV9	few	TRBJ1-1	13	CASSDGQAWRAFF
TRBV4-1	few	TRBJ2-5	16	CASSVRTGLSEETQYF
TRBV18	few	TRBJ2-7	14	CASSPTQLTYEQYF
TRBV11-2	.	TRBJ2-3	17	CASSLDWTSGTRDTQYF